This T cell receptor (beta chain) was retrieved from a study of response to subunit inactivated influenza vaccine. General study points: Every seasonal influenza vaccination brings in few new T cells, the authors suggested.

MiXCR was run by TCRdb on the RT-PCR reads, yielding one entry per CDR3 protein. The sample yields more than 200,000 distinct CDR3 sequences, 9% to 15% seen once. This CDR3 comprises 23 residues. With 3 bases removed from V and 0 bases from J, the gap between germline ends came to 36 bases. Germline V gene sequence: CDR1 DFQATT, CDR2 SNEGSKA (reference sequence). Comment on this clonotype: What it binds is not known.

The chain recombines TRBV20-1 with TRBJ1-5; the D gene is possibly TRBD1 (5 bases). The receptor's source is a man aged 50-59 years who received an inactivated influenza vaccine. The material sequenced was non-naive T cells sorted from PBMCs, taken 14 to 15 days before vaccination. In nucleotides, the CDR3 is TGCAGTGCTAGGCTGACCGTCCGGTGTATTGGGGCTTCCATCGGATATAGCAATCAGCCCCAGCATTTT. Translated, it gives CSARLTVRCIGASIGYSNQPQHF.